The entry below describes one T cell receptor beta chain. Its target is not known. The V and J ends lost 5 bases and 7 bases respectively, with 15 bases between them. CDR1 and CDR2 from the germline V gene are SGHVS and FNYEAQ. The CDR3 contains 13 residues. This entry belongs to a study of blood T cells in healthy people across ages. Study-level background: Template switching picked up about one barcoded beta molecule for each two T cells.

General study findings and limits: Across samples, TCR beta diversity tracked strongly with naive T cell percentage.

With a J-beta primer mix and a sample-barcoded 5' primer, a second PCR ran 7 to 11 cycles. Individual samples furnished no less than 2.5 million CDR3-containing paired-end reads apiece. TCRdb processed the 5' RACE reads anew with MiXCR; each CDR3 protein has one entry. The sample contains about 600,000 distinct CDR3 sequences, more than 45% of which appear only once. The sample comprised blood. The sequence was collected from an older man in good health. The chain has TRBV7-6 and TRBJ2-7; no reliable D call. This CDR3 reads CASSPGYAEEQYF. The CDR3 coding sequence is TGTGCCAGCAGCCCCGGGTATGCGGAGGAGCAGTACTTC. The variable domain in full, completed from reference TRBV7-6 and TRBJ2-7, reads GAGVSQSPRYKVTKRGQDVALRCDPISGHVSLYWYRQALGQGPEFLTYFNYEAQQDKSGLPNDRFSAERPEGSISTLTIQRTEQRDSAMYRCASSPGYAEEQYFGPGTRLTVT.